This T cell receptor beta chain was captured by sequencing in a study of OX40 agonist ivuxolimab in advanced cancers. Germline CDR1 MNHNY, CDR2 SVGAGI (reference sequence). Deletions cut 5 bases from V and 4 bases from J, with 14 bases between. The CDR3 runs to 14 residues. This clone turned up a few times. Here immunoSEQ multiplex PCR was the method, and the copy in TCRdb shows in-frame clones only, minus some. The sample consists of over 40,000 clones, approximately 81% of them appearing once. Sequenced material: CD4+ or CD8+ T cells sorted from blood, taken in a trial of the OX40 agonist ivuxolimab. The chain carries TRBV6-6 and TRBJ1-2; D ambiguous. The TCR comes from an adult with an advanced solid tumor such as melanoma, head and neck, liver or kidney cancer. The CDR3 sequence: CASSPSDLTYGYTF. In nucleotides, the CDR3 is TGTGCCAGCAGTCCCTCCGACTTAACCTATGGCTACACCTTC.